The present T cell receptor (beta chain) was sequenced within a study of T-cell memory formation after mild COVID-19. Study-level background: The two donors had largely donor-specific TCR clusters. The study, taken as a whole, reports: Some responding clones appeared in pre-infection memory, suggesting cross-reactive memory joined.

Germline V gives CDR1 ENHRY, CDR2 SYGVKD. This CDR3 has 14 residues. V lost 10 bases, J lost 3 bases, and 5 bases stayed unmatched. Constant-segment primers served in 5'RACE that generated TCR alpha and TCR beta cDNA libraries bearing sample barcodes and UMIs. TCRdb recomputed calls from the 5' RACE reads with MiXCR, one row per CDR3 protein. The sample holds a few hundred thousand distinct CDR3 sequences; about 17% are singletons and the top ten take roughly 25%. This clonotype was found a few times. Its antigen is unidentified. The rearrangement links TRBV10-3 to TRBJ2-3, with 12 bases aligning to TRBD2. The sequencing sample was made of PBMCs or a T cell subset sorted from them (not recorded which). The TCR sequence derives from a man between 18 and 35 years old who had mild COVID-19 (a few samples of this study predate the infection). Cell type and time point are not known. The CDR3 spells CATRLAGETDTQYF. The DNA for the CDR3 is TGTGCCACCAGACTAGCGGGGGAGACAGATACGCAGTATTTT.